The source of this T cell receptor beta chain is a study of cytomegalovirus exposure and HLA in healthy donors. The PCR contained 60 Vbeta and 13 Jbeta primers. The table came from immunoSEQ multiplex PCR; TCRdb's copy has only in-frame clones and leaves some out. Here the sample spans about 120,000 clones, roughly 77% being singletons. Each donor's status was that of a healthy bone marrow donor. Overall study findings and caveats: Follow-up analysis seemed to connect common viral pathogens with several of the most significant clusters identified. Altogether, 164 TCR beta chains were recorded as cytomegalovirus-associated.

The CDR3 loop spans 16 amino acids. The germline CDR1 and CDR2 sequences are ENHRY and SYGVKD. Trimming cost V 3 bases and J 6 bases; bases outside gene matches: 7. Worth noting for this clone: Antigen: not known.

This receptor was taken from a man in his forties in good health and CMV-seronegative. Sequenced: PBMCs. The V call is TRBV10-3, the J call TRBJ2-1; 11 bases map to TRBD1. For the CDR3, the DNA is TGTGCCATCAGTGAAGGCTGGGGACAGGGGGGCAATGAGCAGTTCTTC. Encoded protein: CAISEGWGQGGNEQFF.